This TCR beta chain was profiled in a study of T cell changes during pregnancy in multiple sclerosis. Clones were sequenced by immunoSEQ multiplex PCR, and TCRdb holds only the in-frame ones, with some missing. The sample carries nearly 70,000 clones, just over 90% recorded once. This CDR3 comprises 14 residues. Looked up from germline, CDR1 is MNHEY and CDR2 is SMNVEV (reference sequence). Trimming cost V 6 bases and J 2 bases, with 14 bases left between them. This rearrangement joins TRBV27 to TRBJ2-7, with D perhaps TRBD1 (6 bases). This receptor was taken from a female donor in good health, enrolled as a control in a pregnancy study. Material: peripheral blood, obtained in the second trimester of pregnancy. The CDR3 DNA reads as TGTGCCAGCAGACCGGGACAAGCGACCTACGAGCAGTACTTC. It encodes CASRPGQATYEQYF.